The 14 T cell receptor beta chains below all came from one sample that was sequenced in a study of control samples from healthy donors and cancer patients. Some clones are missing from TCRdb's copy, which holds only in-frame ones; the method was immunoSEQ multiplex PCR. The sample consists of roughly 52,000 clones, approximately 96% of them appearing once. Sequenced sample: blood. These receptors all come from a woman in her twenties or thirties in good health.

V and J are TRBV24-1 and TRBJ2-1, with D possibly being TRBD2 (5 bases). CDR1 and CDR2 (germline): KGHDR, SFDVKD. Trimming took off 0 bases at V and 8 bases at J, with 10 bases between the two ends. The length of the CDR3 is 14 residues. The CDR3 sequence: CATSDLHGKDEQFF. CDR3 DNA sequence: TGTGCCACCAGTGATTTGCACGGGAAGGATGAGCAGTTCTTC.

The chain links TRBV18 to TRBJ1-1, with D possibly TRBD1 on 6 matching bases. The CDR3 is 16 amino acids. In germline, CDR1 is KGHSH, CDR2 LQKENI. Trimming removed 2 bases from V and 0 bases from J, with 13 bases in between. CDR3: CASSPFRDNVNTEAFF. In DNA form, the CDR3 reads TGTGCCAGCTCACCATTCCGGGACAACGTGAACACTGAAGCTTTCTTT.

The V call is TRBV20-1, the J call TRBJ2-7; D is unresolved. Germline loops: CDR1 DFQATT, CDR2 SNEGSKA (reference sequence). The CDR3 runs 14 residues. V was cut by 3 bases and J by 4 bases, with 16 bases left in between. The CDR3 DNA is TGCAGTGCTAGTATTTACAGAGGTGGGTACGAGCAGTACTTC. Its translation is CSASIYRGGYEQYF.

This chain joins TRBV19 and TRBJ2-2, with TRBD1 matching over 8 bases. V trimming: 5 bases; J trimming: 5 bases; junction bases outside the gene matches: 10. Germline-derived CDR1 and CDR2 are LNHDA and SQIVND (reference sequence). CDR3 length equals 16 residues. The CDR3 region is CASSVVTGGGTGELFF. The CDR3 bases are TGTGCCAGTAGTGTCGTTACAGGGGGAGGTACCGGGGAGCTGTTTTTT.

The V call is TRBV4-1, the J call TRBJ2-7, with D hard to call. The V end was cut by 0 bases, the J end by 8 bases, with 23 bases between. Germline loops: CDR1 MGHRA, CDR2 YSYEKL. The CDR3 runs to 17 residues. Here the CDR3 DNA reads TGCGCCAGCAGCCAAGATCTGATGCCCCCCGGGTTTGGCAAGCAGTACTTC. This encodes CASSQDLMPPGFGKQYF.

The chain links TRBV2 to TRBJ1-6, with no clear D. Trimming removed 2 bases from V and 14 bases from J, with 10 bases in between. The germline V gene encodes CDR1 SNHLY and CDR2 FYNNEI. The CDR3 is 12 residues long. CDR3 region: CASSETTSALHF. CDR3 bases: TGTGCCAGCAGTGAAACAACCTCTGCCCTCCACTTT.

This clone was seen once. This chain connects TRBV5-1 to TRBJ1-6; 9 positions match TRBD1. The CDR3 has 14 amino acids. Germline trimming cut 4 bases from V and 7 bases from J; bases unmatched to any gene: 3. CDR1 and CDR2 (germline): SGHRS, YFSETQ. The CDR3 DNA reads as TGCGCCAGCAGCGCGGGACAGGGAAATTCACCCCTCCACTTT. It codes for CASSAGQGNSPLHF.

The chain combines TRBV2 with TRBJ2-5; D is unclear. Germline CDR1 SNHLY, CDR2 FYNNEI. The V gene lost 6 bases and the J gene lost 4 bases, with 12 bases spanning the gap. The length of the CDR3 is 13 residues. CDR3 in amino acids: CASRYRELETQYF. Written as DNA, the CDR3 is TGTGCCAGCAGATACAGAGAATTAGAGACCCAGTACTTC.

The CDR3 here is CASSRTSESYEQYF. The CDR3 nucleotides are TGTGCCAGCAGCAGGACTAGCGAGTCGTACGAGCAGTACTTC. The chain is built from TRBV11-2 and TRBJ2-7; 9 bases align to TRBD2. This CDR3 region has 14 residues. The germline gives CDR1 SGHAT, CDR2 FQNNGV. V dropped 5 bases and J dropped 4; count of bases not matched to a gene: 6.

The chain couples TRBV6-1 to TRBJ1-1; D unresolved. The CDR3 sequence is 15 residues long. The germline V gene encodes CDR1 MNHNS and CDR2 SASEGT. V dropped 1 base and J dropped 5 bases, with 14 bases sitting between them. CDR3 coding DNA: TGTGCCAGCAGTGAAGAGGTTGCAACTTGGACTGAAGCTTTCTTT. Its protein product is CASSEEVATWTEAFF.

This chain connects TRBV10-3 to TRBJ1-1, with D unresolved. CDR3 length equals 12 residues. Germline-derived CDR1 and CDR2 are ENHRY and SYGVKD. The V end was cut by 2 bases, the J end by 11 bases, with 12 bases between. The CDR3 DNA is TGTGCCATCAGTGAGAAGGCGGACGGGGCTTTCTTT. Its translation is CAISEKADGAFF.

The J gene is TRBJ1-4, the V gene TRBV25-1; no firm D call. CDR1 is MGHDK and CDR2 is SYGVNS in the germline V gene. CDR3 size: 14 residues. V dropped 1 base and J dropped 5 bases, with 8 bases sitting between them. The CDR3 loop is CASSEWGKNEKLFF. CDR3 sequence (DNA): TGTGCCAGCAGTGAATGGGGTAAGAATGAAAAACTGTTTTTT.

V usage is TRBV18 and J usage is TRBJ1-4; TRBD1 might be the D (5 bases). V lost 1 base to trimming and J lost 8 bases, with 17 bases between them. CDR3 length: 16 residues. Germline V lookup: CDR1 KGHSH, CDR2 LQKENI. The CDR3 protein is CASSPLTGGAREKLFF. CDR3 in DNA: TGTGCCAGCTCACCACTTACAGGTGGGGCAAGGGAAAAACTGTTTTTT.

J is TRBJ1-2 and V is TRBV2, with 10 bases matching TRBD1. There are 14 residues in the CDR3. CDR1 and CDR2 (germline): SNHLY, FYNNEI. Trimming at V came to 7 bases and at J to 7 bases, leaving 9 bases not matched to a gene. CDR3 loop: CASNRDRGLAGYTF. In nucleotides, the CDR3 is TGTGCCAGCAACCGCGACAGGGGGCTCGCTGGCTACACCTTC.